This entry concerns a single T cell receptor (beta chain). It has no known antigen specificity. No much larger clone is present one base from it, and per-base qualities are unavailable. This sample is drawn from a study of cytomegalovirus exposure and HLA in healthy donors (dated by TCRdb to about 2017). Broadly, across the study: A later analysis indicated that the roughly 130 validation repertoires were generated on the platform also employed for the 720 or so repertoires of the first cohort. The study was designed to test whether signatures of past pathogen exposure could be identified by cataloging public T cell receptors. Along with the approximately 600-subject first cohort, a separate validation cohort of around 110 different subjects was used. The study combined high-throughput TCR immunosequencing, statistical association of individual TCRs with disease status, and machine learning to predict cytomegalovirus infection status.

The donors were included in the validation cohort of roughly 120 subjects, a group kept apart from the roughly 700-subject first cohort. CDR1 and CDR2 were assigned from the germline V gene as LGHNA and YSLEER. There are 17 amino acids in the CDR3, from cysteine to phenylalanine inclusive. Of the read, only the CDR3 DNA is kept; its 51 bases are in frame from base 1. V is clipped by 0 bases and J by 0 bases, and the sequence between their germline boundaries is 14 bases long. Receptor amplification or capture employed the immunoSEQ multiplex PCR assay. For the original study's pipeline: A statistical classification framework was developed to diagnose cytomegalovirus status using the catalog of TCR beta chain sequences. The table was pulled from immuneACCESS by TCRdb, which kept in-frame rearrangements only. Such tables lose some clones; where checked, under half of the loss comes from unresolved V genes, and the rest has no known cause. V and J calls and clone size come straight from that table; D and trimming were deduced from the DNA. The sample table lists 250,000 to 350,000 clones, roughly 87% of them with a count of one. The leading ten clones occupy about 1% of the sample.

Study-level results and caveats: In vitro tests confirmed that three of the cytomegalovirus-associated TCR beta chains recognize cytomegalovirus antigens. While some public TCRs were present in many individuals, most TCR sequences turned up only very rarely across donors. In a later analysis, TCRs clustered in the first cohort were found to also tend to co-occur in the approximately 110 validation repertoires, with 85% to 95% of cluster scores above 0. The study listed 164 TCR beta chains as associated with cytomegalovirus. According to the authors, the approach could potentially be generalized to other disease states and immunological phenotypes. Cytomegalovirus status was reported to be diagnosed by the classifier with high specificity and sensitivity in both the original and validation cohorts. A later analysis lacked HLA typing for the validation cohort, so it scored co-occurrence in that cohort across all 120 repertoires.

Rearrangement joined TRBV4-3 to TRBJ1-1; TRBD1 is possibly the D segment (5 matching bases). Sequencing input: PBMCs. The origin of this receptor is a woman in her 30s in good health and CMV-seropositive. The DNA is as follows: TGCGCCAGCAGCCAAGATCCACAACAGGTCATGAACACTGAAGCTTTCTTT. Its amino acids are CASSQDPQQVMNTEAFF.